A single sample gave rise to the 2 T cell receptor beta chains below, sequenced in a study of siplizumab effects on memory and regulatory T cells. Clones were read by immunoSEQ multiplex PCR, and TCRdb kept only the in-frame ones, dropping some. The data contain under 140,000 clones, about nine tenths of them seen just once; the ten biggest clones take up 1% to 1.5%. Sequencing was carried out using CD4+ T cells sorted from blood. All receptors derive from a human donor in good health.

The chain uses TRBV19 and TRBJ2-7, with 7 bases identical to TRBD1. Looked up from germline, CDR1 is LNHDA and CDR2 is SQIVND (reference sequence). The CDR3 sequence is 15 residues long. V was clipped by 1 base and J by 0 bases; unmatched bases: 3. The CDR3 here is CASSIARDSSYEQYF. The CDR3 DNA reads as TGTGCCAGTAGTATAGCCCGGGACAGCTCCTACGAGCAGTACTTC.

The rearrangement joins TRBV6-5 to TRBJ2-2; weak D call: TRBD1 (7 bases). CDR3 length: 15 amino acids. The germline V gene has CDR1 MNHEY and CDR2 SVGAGI. The V end lost 6 bases, the J end lost 6 bases, and 17 bases lay between the germline ends. CDR3: CASRRGTAASGELFF. The CDR3 region has the DNA TGTGCCAGCAGACGCGGGACAGCAGCCTCCGGGGAGCTGTTTTTT.